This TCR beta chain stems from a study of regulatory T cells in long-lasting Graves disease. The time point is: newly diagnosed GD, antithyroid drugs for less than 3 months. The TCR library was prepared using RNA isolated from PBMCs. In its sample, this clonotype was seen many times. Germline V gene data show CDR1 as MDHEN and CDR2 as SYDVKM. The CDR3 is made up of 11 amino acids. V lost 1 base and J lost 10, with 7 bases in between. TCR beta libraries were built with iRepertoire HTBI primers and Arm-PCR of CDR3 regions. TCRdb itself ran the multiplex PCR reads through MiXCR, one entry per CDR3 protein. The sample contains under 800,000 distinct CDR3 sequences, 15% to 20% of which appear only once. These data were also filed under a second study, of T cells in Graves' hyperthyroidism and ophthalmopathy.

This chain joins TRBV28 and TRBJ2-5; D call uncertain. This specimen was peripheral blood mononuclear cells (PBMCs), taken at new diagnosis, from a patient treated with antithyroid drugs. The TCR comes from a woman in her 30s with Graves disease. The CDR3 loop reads CASSLFGYQYF. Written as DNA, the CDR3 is TGTGCCAGCAGTTTATTCGGATACCAGTACTTC.